Shown below are 32 T cell receptor beta chains from a single sample sequenced in a study of blood T cell repertoires in COVID-19. Using immunoSEQ multiplex PCR, the repertoire was profiled, and TCRdb retains in-frame clones only, with some absent. The sample has 310,000 or so clones, approximately 90% seen once. Source material: peripheral blood. All receptors come from a young woman with COVID-19, enrolled during active disease.

The chain employs TRBV27 and TRBJ2-3, with a weak D call TRBD2 (6 bases). This CDR3 has 14 residues. The ends were cut back, 6 bases at V and 1 base at J, with 11 bases in the middle. Germline CDR1 and CDR2: MNHEY and SMNVEV (reference sequence). CDR3 sequence reads: CASRNERGTDTQYF. In nucleotides, the CDR3 is TGTGCCAGCAGAAACGAGCGGGGCACAGATACGCAGTATTTT.

This chain joins TRBV10-3 and TRBJ2-1; a possible D gene is TRBD2 (6 bases). Germline CDR1 is ENHRY and CDR2 is SYGVKD. CDR3 size: 17 residues. The V end was cut by 0 bases, the J end by 0 bases, with 12 bases between. The CDR3 sequence is CAISESRGGVSYNEQFF. CDR3 DNA: TGTGCCATCAGTGAGTCGCGGGGCGGGGTCTCCTACAATGAGCAGTTCTTC.

CDR3 DNA: TGCGCCAGCAGCCAAGGCCGGACACGCAACTCTGGAAACACCATATATTTT. This encodes CASSQGRTRNSGNTIYF. This chain connects TRBV4-1 to TRBJ1-3, with a tentative D call TRBD1 (5 bases). The germline gives CDR1 MGHRA, CDR2 YSYEKL. CDR3 length equals 17 residues. V lost 1 base, J lost 0 bases, and 13 bases lay in between.

The table lists this clone with a few counts. V gene TRBV9 combines with J gene TRBJ2-3; D gene unclear. The length of the CDR3 is 12 residues. Deletions cut 0 bases from V and 6 bases from J, with 5 bases between. In germline, CDR1 is SGDLS, CDR2 YYNGEE. This CDR3 reads CASSVERDTQYF. The CDR3 DNA reads TGTGCCAGCAGCGTAGAGAGGGATACGCAGTATTTT.

CDR3 sequence (DNA): TGTGCCAGCAGTTTGGGACTAGCGGGTAACTACAATGAGCAGTTCTTC. This codes for CASSLGLAGNYNEQFF. V gene TRBV28 combines with J gene TRBJ2-1; 12 nucleotides match TRBD2. The CDR3 totals 16 residues. V dropped 3 bases and J dropped 3; count of bases not matched to a gene: 3. Germline loops: CDR1 MDHEN, CDR2 SYDVKM.

V usage is TRBV6-5 and J usage is TRBJ1-1; D gene uncertain. The CDR3 totals 14 residues. Germline CDR1 reads MNHEY; CDR2 reads SVGAGI. The V end was cut by 7 bases, the J end by 1 base, with 13 bases between. The CDR3 here is CASTRRDKNTEAFF. In DNA form, the CDR3 reads TGTGCCAGCACTCGCCGAGACAAGAACACTGAAGCTTTCTTT.

The chain employs TRBV5-1 and TRBJ2-7; 7 nucleotides align to TRBD1. Germline V CDR1 and CDR2: SGHRS, YFSETQ. This CDR3 is built from 16 residues. With 5 bases clipped from V and 3 bases from J, the junction kept 14 bases outside the gene matches. CDR3 amino acids: CASSQGDSTSNYEQYF. DNA of the CDR3: TGCGCCAGCAGTCAAGGGGACAGTACCTCTAACTACGAGCAGTACTTC.

The rearrangement links TRBV3-1 (or the pseudogene TRBV3-2) to TRBJ2-3; no clear D gene. The CDR3 covers 16 residues. V was cut by 1 base and J by 0 bases, with 11 bases left in between. Germline loops: CDR1 LGHDT, CDR2 YNNKEL (reference sequence). The chain's CDR3 is CASSQVVATSTDTQYF. The CDR3 DNA reads TGTGCCAGCAGCCAAGTGGTCGCTACTAGCACAGATACGCAGTATTTT.

V gene TRBV6-5 combines with J gene TRBJ2-1; TRBD1 might be the D (6 bases). Trimming stripped 6 bases from V and 10 bases from J, with 16 bases between. Germline lookup yields CDR1 MNHEY and CDR2 SVGAGI. This CDR3 is built from 13 residues. The CDR3 reads CASRGAGEGEQFF. CDR3 in DNA: TGTGCCAGCAGGGGGGCCGGGGAAGGGGAGCAGTTCTTC.

The chain joins TRBV7-9 to TRBJ2-7; tentatively, D is TRBD1 (6 bases). Trimming stripped 5 bases from V and 3 bases from J, with 8 bases between. Per germline, CDR1 SEHNR and CDR2 FQNEAQ (reference sequence). This CDR3 comprises 12 residues. The CDR3 spells CASSQQGYEQYF. In nucleotides, the CDR3 is TGTGCCAGCAGCCAACAGGGCTACGAGCAGTACTTC.

Concerning this clone: This sequence may be a read error, since a much larger clone differs from it by one base. J is TRBJ1-1 and V is TRBV11-3; no firm D call. CDR3 length equals 12 residues. V dropped 4 bases and J dropped 3 bases, with 6 bases sitting between them. Germline V CDR1 and CDR2: SGHNT, YENEEA. CDR3 DNA sequence: TGTGCCAGCAGCTCCGGGTACACTGAAGCTTTCTTT. This translates into CASSSGYTEAFF.

V is TRBV19 and J is TRBJ2-1; 11 positions agree with TRBD2. The junction had 13 bases not matched to a gene; V was cut back by 1 base and J by 8 bases. This CDR3 contains 18 residues. The germline V gene encodes CDR1 LNHDA and CDR2 SQIVND (reference sequence). Here the CDR3 DNA reads TGTGCCAGTAGTATAGTTGGGCTAGCGGGAGGAATACCCCATGAGCAGTTCTTC. Its protein product is CASSIVGLAGGIPHEQFF.

This chain connects TRBV15 to TRBJ2-7; tentative D call: TRBD1 (5 bases). Germline V CDR1 and CDR2: LNHNV, YYDKDF (reference sequence). The V gene lost 0 bases and the J gene lost 0 bases, with 15 bases spanning the gap. This CDR3 has 17 amino acids. CDR3 residues: CATSRDRGKRISYEQYF. The CDR3 DNA is TGTGCCACCAGCAGAGATAGGGGCAAGAGAATCTCCTACGAGCAGTACTTC.

V is TRBV6-6 and J is TRBJ1-6, with 7 bases matching TRBD1. Losses at the gene ends were 3 bases for V and 4 bases for J; bases not matched to a gene: 6. The V gene's germline CDR1 is MNHNY and CDR2 SVGAGI (reference sequence). The CDR3 totals 16 residues. The CDR3, as DNA: TGTGCCAGCAGTTATCCCGGGACAGCTTATAATTCACCCCTCCACTTT. Translating it yields CASSYPGTAYNSPLHF.

The rearrangement joins TRBV19 to TRBJ1-5; TRBD1 agrees at 10 bases. V trimming: 1 base; J trimming: 6 bases; junction bases outside the gene matches: 6. Germline V gene data show CDR1 as LNHDA and CDR2 as SQIVND (reference sequence). The CDR3 spans 16 residues. In nucleotides, the CDR3 is TGTGCCAGTAGTATAGGGGACAGGGGATACGCTCAGCCCCAGCATTTT. It codes for CASSIGDRGYAQPQHF.

The V call is TRBV27, the J call TRBJ2-1; D might be TRBD2 (6 bases). Germline CDR1 reads MNHEY; CDR2 reads SMNVEV (reference sequence). This CDR3 is 15 amino acids long. Trimming cost V 2 bases and J 0 bases, with 8 bases left between them. In nucleotides, the CDR3 is TGTGCCAGCAGTTTAAGGCGGGGCTCCTACAATGAGCAGTTCTTC. Its protein product is CASSLRRGSYNEQFF.

The chain has TRBV19 and TRBJ2-7, with a tentative D call TRBD1 (6 bases). Trimming took off 4 bases at V and 3 bases at J, with 10 bases between the two ends. The CDR3 is made up of 13 amino acids. Germline CDR1 and CDR2: LNHDA and SQIVND (reference sequence). CDR3 protein: CASSNRVGYEQYF. CDR3 nucleotides: TGTGCCAGTAGTAACAGGGTCGGCTACGAGCAGTACTTC.

This clone was seen a single time. The chain joins TRBV2 to TRBJ1-4; D not certain. There are 14 residues in the CDR3. The germline CDR1 and CDR2 sequences are SNHLY and FYNNEI. Trimming removed 4 bases at V and 7 bases at J, with 13 bases between. The CDR3 is CASSVGGFSEKLFF. For the CDR3, the DNA is TGTGCCAGCAGTGTTGGAGGGTTTAGTGAAAAACTGTTTTTT.

The gene calls are TRBV6-1 and TRBJ2-3; D is undetermined. Germline V gene sequence: CDR1 MNHNS, CDR2 SASEGT. This CDR3 has 15 amino acids. Deletions cut 2 bases from V and 0 bases from J, with 9 bases between. The CDR3 loop reads CASSERYFSTDTQYF. The DNA for the CDR3 is TGTGCCAGCAGTGAACGCTATTTCAGCACAGATACGCAGTATTTT.

The rearrangement joins TRBV27 to TRBJ2-7; 10 positions agree with TRBD2. V was pared by 2 bases and J by 1 base, with 14 bases of the junction left unmatched. The CDR3 has 19 amino acids. CDR1 is MNHEY and CDR2 is SMNVEV in the germline V gene (reference sequence). CDR3 nucleotide sequence: TGTGCCAGCAGTTTAATCATGGGCAGTCTAGCGGGGGAGTCCTACGAGCAGTACTTC. It is translated as CASSLIMGSLAGESYEQYF.

This chain connects TRBV10-2 to TRBJ2-2; 8 nucleotides line up with TRBD2. In germline, CDR1 is WSHSY, CDR2 SAAADI. The CDR3 totals 17 residues. V lost 2 bases and J lost 5; bases outside the gene matches: 10. The CDR3 spells CASSEPPTSGQTGELFF. For the CDR3, the DNA is TGCGCCAGCAGTGAGCCCCCCACTAGCGGCCAAACCGGGGAGCTGTTTTTT.

This chain links TRBV15 with TRBJ1-5, with 7 bases identical to TRBD1. The length of the CDR3 is 21 residues. V trimming: 3 bases; J trimming: 3 bases; junction bases outside the gene matches: 23. The germline V gene has CDR1 LNHNV and CDR2 YYDKDF (reference sequence). For the CDR3, the DNA is TGTGCCACCAGCAGGGACACATCCTCCTCCTATACAGGGGTGGACAATCAGCCCCAGCATTTT. Translating gives CATSRDTSSSYTGVDNQPQHF. Variable domain in full (rest from reference TRBV15 and TRBJ1-5): DAMVIQNPRYQVTQFGKPVTLSCSQTLNHNVMYWYQQKSSQAPKLLFHYYDKDFNNEADTPDNFQSRRPNTSFCFLDIRSPGLGDTAMYLCATSRDTSSSYTGVDNQPQHFGDGTRLSIL.

V usage is TRBV6-2 or TRBV6-3 and J usage is TRBJ1-5; no firm D call. Trimming cost V 1 base and J 3 bases, with 10 bases left between them. Germline CDR1 is MNHEY and CDR2 is SVGEGT. This CDR3 spans 15 amino acids. In nucleotides, the CDR3 is TGTGCCAGCAGTTACTGGCAGGATCCCAATCAGCCCCAGCATTTT. This gives the protein CASSYWQDPNQPQHF.

The rearrangement uses TRBV13 and TRBJ2-2; 9 positions match TRBD2. J lost 0 bases, V lost 3 bases, and 2 bases had no gene match. CDR1 and CDR2 (germline): PRHDT, FYEKMQ (reference sequence). This CDR3 has 16 residues. Written as DNA, the CDR3 is TGTGCCAGCAGCTTTAGCGGGAGCCCGAACACCGGGGAGCTGTTTTTT. The encoded protein is CASSFSGSPNTGELFF.

This sequence joins TRBV28 and TRBJ1-5; 9 bases align to TRBD1. V trimming: 6 bases; J trimming: 3 bases; junction bases outside the gene matches: 3. The CDR3 extends over 14 amino acids. Germline CDR1 and CDR2: MDHEN and SYDVKM. The CDR3 is CASRWTGVNQPQHF. The DNA of the CDR3 is TGTGCCAGCAGGTGGACAGGGGTCAATCAGCCCCAGCATTTT.

The CDR3 region is CASSYSRTGGETQYF. The CDR3 DNA reads as TGTGCCAGCAGTTACTCCAGGACAGGGGGTGAGACCCAGTACTTC. The chain employs TRBV6-6 and TRBJ2-5, with 10 positions matching TRBD1. CDR1 is MNHNY and CDR2 is SVGAGI in the germline V gene (reference sequence). Germline trimming cut 0 bases from V and 5 bases from J; bases unmatched to any gene: 3. This CDR3 comprises 15 residues.

The V and J genes are TRBV2 and TRBJ2-1; the match to TRBD2 covers 12 bases. V gave up 6 bases and J gave up 10 bases; unmatched junction bases: 10. Germline CDR1 is SNHLY and CDR2 is FYNNEI. This CDR3 spans 15 amino acids. CDR3 sequence (DNA): TGTGCCAGCAGGGATAGGACTAGCGGGGTACGGGAGCAGTTCTTC. Its protein is CASRDRTSGVREQFF.

The genes are TRBV21-1 and TRBJ1-1; TRBD1, the D gene given by the table, was not confirmed from the DNA. TRBV21-1 is annotated as a pseudogene. There are 16 residues in the CDR3. The CDR3 region has the DNA TGTGCCAGCAGCAAAGATAACAGGGGATCTGACACTGAAGCTTTCTTT. It codes for CASSKDNRGSDTEAFF.

The CDR3 DNA reads TGTGCCAGCACGGCGACAGGGCTGAACACTGAAGCTTTCTTT. It is translated as CASTATGLNTEAFF. This sequence joins TRBV6-5 and TRBJ1-1, with 7 bases that match TRBD1. V shed 7 bases and J 0 bases; nucleotides not matched to a gene: 5. CDR1 and CDR2 (germline): MNHEY, SVGAGI. The CDR3 length is 14 residues.

The CDR3, as DNA: TGTGCCAGCAGTTTAGGTCTTACCTACGAGCAGTACTTC. Translated: CASSLGLTYEQYF. V usage is TRBV12-3 or TRBV12-4 and J usage is TRBJ2-7; D gene uncertain. The ends were cut back, 1 base at V and 2 bases at J, with 6 bases in the middle. The CDR3 is 13 residues long.

This rearrangement joins TRBV5-1 to TRBJ2-1, with a possible D match to TRBD1 (5 bases). Germline CDR1 is SGHRS and CDR2 is YFSETQ. The CDR3 consists of 15 residues. V gave up 1 base and J gave up 5 bases, with 13 bases separating them. The CDR3 DNA sequence: TGCGCCAGCAGCTTGTGGCAGGGAATGGACAATGAGCAGTTCTTC. This codes for CASSLWQGMDNEQFF.

The CDR3 coding sequence is TGCGCCAGCAGCTTGACAGACCCCTATAATTCACCCCTCCACTTT. Amino acids: CASSLTDPYNSPLHF. This chain uses TRBV5-1 with TRBJ1-6; D gene uncertain. Germline lookup yields CDR1 SGHRS and CDR2 YFSETQ. V was shortened by 1 base and J by 2 bases, with 7 bases between the two germline ends. The CDR3 consists of 15 residues.